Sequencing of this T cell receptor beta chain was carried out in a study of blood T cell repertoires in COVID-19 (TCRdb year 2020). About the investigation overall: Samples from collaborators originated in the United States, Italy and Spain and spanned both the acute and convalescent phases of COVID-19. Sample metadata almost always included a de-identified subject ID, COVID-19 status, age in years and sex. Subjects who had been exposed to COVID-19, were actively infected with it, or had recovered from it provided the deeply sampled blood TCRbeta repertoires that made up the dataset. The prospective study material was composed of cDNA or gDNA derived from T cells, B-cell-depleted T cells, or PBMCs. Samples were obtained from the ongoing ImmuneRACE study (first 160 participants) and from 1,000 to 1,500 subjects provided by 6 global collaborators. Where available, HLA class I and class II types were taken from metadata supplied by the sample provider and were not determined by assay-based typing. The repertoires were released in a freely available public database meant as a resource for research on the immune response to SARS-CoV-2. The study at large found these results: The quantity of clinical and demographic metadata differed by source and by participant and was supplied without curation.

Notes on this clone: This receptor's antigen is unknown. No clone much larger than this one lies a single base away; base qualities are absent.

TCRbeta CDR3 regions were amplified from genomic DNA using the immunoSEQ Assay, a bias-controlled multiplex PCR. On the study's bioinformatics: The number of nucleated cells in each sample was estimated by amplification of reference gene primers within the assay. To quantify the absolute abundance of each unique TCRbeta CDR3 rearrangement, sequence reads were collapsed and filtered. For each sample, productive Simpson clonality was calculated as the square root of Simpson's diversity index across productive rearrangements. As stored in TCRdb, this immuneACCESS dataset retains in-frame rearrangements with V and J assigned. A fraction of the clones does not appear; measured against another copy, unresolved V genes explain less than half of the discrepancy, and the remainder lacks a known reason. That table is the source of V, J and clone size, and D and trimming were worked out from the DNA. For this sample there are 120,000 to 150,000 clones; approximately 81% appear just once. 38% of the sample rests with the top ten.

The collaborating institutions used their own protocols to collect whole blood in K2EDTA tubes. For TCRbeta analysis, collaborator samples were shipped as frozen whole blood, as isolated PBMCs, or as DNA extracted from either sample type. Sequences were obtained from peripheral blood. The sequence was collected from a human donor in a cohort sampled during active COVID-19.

In nucleotides, the sequence is TGTGCCAGCAGTTTGCGGGGAAATGAGCAGTTCTTC. The translation is CASSLRGNEQFF. The chain uses TRBV6-5 and TRBJ2-1; possibly the D gene is TRBD2, per 6 matching bases. The CDR3 contains 12 residues, cysteine and phenylalanine counted. Left in the record is the CDR3 DNA by itself, 36 bases read in frame from the first base. CDR1 and CDR2 are drawn from the germline V gene: MNHEY, SVGAGI. Cut back by 4 bases and 7 bases, the V and J ends lie 8 bases apart.